Listed below are T cell receptor beta chains from one sample, sequenced in a study of molecular identifiers for immune sequencing clone quantification. TCRdb reanalysed the PCR reads using MiXCR and keeps one entry per CDR3 protein. The sample has 55,000 to 75,000 distinct CDR3 sequences, less than 20% seen once; the top ten hold about 1.6%. The sequencing input was naive CD8+ T cells from blood, with Jurkat cell RNA spiked in. The receptors come from a human donor in good health. Some libraries in this study had Jurkat cell RNA spiked in. The CDR3 runs from the conserved cysteine through the conserved F or W. Fields, in order: V gene, clone size, D gene, J gene, CDR3 protein, CDR3 DNA. D genes are given only for firm matches. Size is stated for part of the rows, as once, few or many counts, or as a class when the clone is expanded.

v_gene: TRBV4-1
abundance: many
d_gene: TRBD1
j_gene: TRBJ1-4
CDR3aa: CASSWGTGVEKLFF
CDR3nt: TGCGCCAGCAGCTGGGGGACAGGTGTTGAAAAACTGTTTTTT

v_gene: TRBV4-1
abundance: many
d_gene: .
j_gene: TRBJ2-1
CDR3aa: CASSQTGSSYNEQFF
CDR3nt: TGCGCCAGCAGCCAAACAGGGAGCTCCTACAATGAGCAGTTCTTC

v_gene: TRBV19
abundance: .
d_gene: .
j_gene: TRBJ1-1
CDR3aa: CASSPDRVNTEAFF
CDR3nt: TGTGCCAGTAGTCCGGACAGAGTCAACACTGAAGCTTTCTTT

v_gene: TRBV20-1
abundance: many
d_gene: TRBD2
j_gene: TRBJ2-3
CDR3aa: CSATPRTSGISTDTQYF
CDR3nt: TGCAGTGCCACACCCCGGACTAGCGGGATAAGCACAGATACGCAGTATTTT

v_gene: TRBV4-1
abundance: .
d_gene: .
j_gene: TRBJ1-1
CDR3aa: CASSQPTHTEAFF
CDR3nt: TGCGCCAGCAGTCAACCGACCCACACTGAAGCTTTCTTT

v_gene: TRBV23-1
abundance: many
d_gene: .
j_gene: TRBJ2-7
CDR3aa: CASSQSRPGCGVPSRWYEQYF
CDR3nt: TGCGCCAGCAGTCAATCCCGGCCCGGGTGTGGCGTACCCTCGAGATGGTACGAGCAGTACTTC

v_gene: TRBV14
abundance: many
d_gene: TRBD2
j_gene: TRBJ2-1
CDR3aa: CASLPRGGSGSQFF
CDR3nt: TGTGCCAGCCTCCCCCGAGGGGGTAGCGGGAGTCAGTTCTTC

v_gene: TRBV24-1
abundance: few
d_gene: TRBD2
j_gene: TRBJ2-1
CDR3aa: CATSDSPRTSHTGISYNEQFF
CDR3nt: TGTGCCACCAGTGATAGCCCTCGGACTAGCCACACGGGGATCTCCTACAATGAGCAGTTCTTC

v_gene: TRBV2
abundance: many
d_gene: TRBD2
j_gene: TRBJ2-3
CDR3aa: CASSNPTSGGRTDTQYF
CDR3nt: TGTGCCAGCAGTAACCCAACTAGCGGAGGGAGAACAGATACGCAGTATTTT

v_gene: TRBV27
abundance: few
d_gene: .
j_gene: TRBJ2-7
CDR3aa: CASSLGTLSYEQYF
CDR3nt: TGTGCCAGCAGCCTCGGGACCCTATCCTACGAGCAGTACTTC

v_gene: TRBV5-6
abundance: many
d_gene: .
j_gene: TRBJ2-7
CDR3aa: CASSQGLYVEQYF
CDR3nt: TGTGCCAGCAGCCAAGGATTGTACGTCGAGCAGTACTTC

v_gene: TRBV10-3
abundance: many
d_gene: .
j_gene: TRBJ2-7
CDR3aa: CAISESGIVTYEQYF
CDR3nt: TGTGCCATCAGTGAGTCGGGCATAGTCACCTACGAGCAGTACTTC

v_gene: TRBV29-1
abundance: many
d_gene: TRBD1
j_gene: TRBJ2-1
CDR3aa: CSVEDRTGRSYNEQFF
CDR3nt: TGCAGCGTTGAAGATCGGACAGGGAGGTCCTACAATGAGCAGTTCTTC

v_gene: TRBV29-1
abundance: many
d_gene: .
j_gene: TRBJ2-7
CDR3aa: CSVEEADSYEQYF
CDR3nt: TGCAGCGTTGAAGAGGCGGACTCCTACGAGCAGTACTTC

v_gene: TRBV24-1
abundance: many
d_gene: .
j_gene: TRBJ2-1
CDR3aa: CATSDSLEGFPSSYNEQFF
CDR3nt: TGTGCCACCAGTGATTCACTAGAGGGCTTCCCCTCTTCCTACAATGAGCAGTTCTTC

v_gene: TRBV12-3/TRBV12-4
abundance: many
d_gene: .
j_gene: TRBJ1-2
CDR3aa: CASKEGGAYGYTF
CDR3nt: TGTGCCAGCAAGGAGGGGGGCGCCTATGGCTACACCTTC

v_gene: TRBV28
abundance: many
d_gene: TRBD1
j_gene: TRBJ2-1
CDR3aa: CASSSRSDRGTYNEQFF
CDR3nt: TGTGCCAGCAGTTCCAGATCTGACAGGGGAACCTACAATGAGCAGTTCTTC

v_gene: TRBV7-2
abundance: many
d_gene: .
j_gene: TRBJ1-2
CDR3aa: CASSSGFYGYTF
CDR3nt: TGTGCCAGCAGCTCAGGTTTCTATGGCTACACCTTC

v_gene: TRBV23-1
abundance: once
d_gene: TRBD1
j_gene: TRBJ2-1
CDR3aa: CACSYRDRGLISSYNEQSF
CDR3nt: TGCGCCTGCAGTTACCGGGACAGGGGCCTAATTAGCTCCTACAATGAGCAGTCCTTC

v_gene: TRBV4-1
abundance: many
d_gene: TRBD1
j_gene: TRBJ1-6
CDR3aa: CASSQTGQGLHFNSPLHF
CDR3nt: TGCGCCAGCAGCCAAACGGGACAGGGTCTTCATTTTAATTCACCCCTCCACTTT

v_gene: TRBV14
abundance: few
d_gene: .
j_gene: TRBJ1-5
CDR3aa: CASSRGPENQPQHF
CDR3nt: TGTGCCAGCAGCCGGGGGCCAGAAAATCAGCCCCAGCATTTT

v_gene: TRBV15
abundance: many
d_gene: .
j_gene: TRBJ2-1
CDR3aa: CATSREGHQEQFF
CDR3nt: TGTGCCACCAGCAGAGAGGGTCACCAGGAGCAGTTCTTC

v_gene: TRBV7-3
abundance: many
d_gene: .
j_gene: TRBJ2-7
CDR3aa: CASSTSPSSYEQYF
CDR3nt: TGTGCCAGCAGCACAAGCCCGAGCTCCTACGAGCAGTACTTC

v_gene: TRBV29-1
abundance: many
d_gene: .
j_gene: TRBJ1-1
CDR3aa: CSVWASSTEAFF
CDR3nt: TGCAGCGTTTGGGCCTCGAGCACTGAAGCTTTCTTT

v_gene: TRBV4-1
abundance: .
d_gene: .
j_gene: TRBJ2-7
CDR3aa: CASGKRSSYEQYF
CDR3nt: TGCGCCAGCGGTAAGCGGAGCTCCTACGAGCAGTACTTC

v_gene: TRBV27
abundance: many
d_gene: TRBD2
j_gene: TRBJ2-5
CDR3aa: CASSSTYHPRLAGEQGQQETQYF
CDR3nt: TGTGCCAGCAGTTCAACATACCACCCTAGGCTAGCGGGAGAGCAGGGACAACAAGAGACCCAGTACTTC

v_gene: TRBV7-6
abundance: many
d_gene: TRBD2
j_gene: TRBJ2-1
CDR3aa: CASSPGLAGGGEQFF
CDR3nt: TGTGCCAGCAGCCCAGGTCTAGCGGGAGGCGGTGAGCAGTTCTTC

v_gene: TRBV7-2
abundance: many
d_gene: TRBD1
j_gene: TRBJ1-1
CDR3aa: CASSIRGPGTEAFF
CDR3nt: TGTGCCAGCAGCATCAGGGGGCCGGGCACTGAAGCTTTCTTT

v_gene: TRBV30
abundance: many
d_gene: .
j_gene: TRBJ2-7
CDR3aa: CAWSVAADEQYF
CDR3nt: TGTGCCTGGAGTGTCGCGGCGGACGAGCAGTACTTC

v_gene: TRBV27
abundance: many
d_gene: TRBD2
j_gene: TRBJ2-3
CDR3aa: CASSLLLAGGPTDTQYF
CDR3nt: TGTGCCAGCAGTTTATTACTAGCGGGAGGGCCGACAGATACGCAGTATTTT

v_gene: TRBV25-1
abundance: many
d_gene: .
j_gene: TRBJ2-7
CDR3aa: CASSDSDTYEQYF
CDR3nt: TGTGCCAGCAGTGACTCGGACACCTACGAGCAGTACTTC

v_gene: TRBV6-5
abundance: many
d_gene: TRBD1
j_gene: TRBJ1-3
CDR3aa: CASRDRDSSGNTIYF
CDR3nt: TGTGCCAGCAGGGACCGGGACAGCTCTGGAAACACCATATATTTT

v_gene: TRBV7-3
abundance: .
d_gene: .
j_gene: TRBJ1-2
CDR3aa: CASSFKETEDFGYTF
CDR3nt: TGTGCCAGCAGCTTCAAAGAGACAGAAGATTTTGGCTACACCTTC

v_gene: TRBV5-1
abundance: many
d_gene: TRBD1
j_gene: TRBJ2-7
CDR3aa: CASSLRQGEAYEQYF
CDR3nt: TGCGCCAGCAGCCTACGACAGGGAGAGGCCTACGAGCAGTACTTC

v_gene: TRBV28
abundance: .
d_gene: TRBD2
j_gene: TRBJ2-3
CDR3aa: CATVGSGRIRRTDTQYF
CDR3nt: TGTGCCACCGTGGGTAGCGGGAGGATCCGTCGCACAGATACGCAGTATTTT

v_gene: TRBV9
abundance: many
d_gene: TRBD2
j_gene: TRBJ2-3
CDR3aa: CASSVAGDRLWTDTQYF
CDR3nt: TGTGCCAGCAGTGTAGCGGGAGATCGACTCTGGACAGATACGCAGTATTTT

v_gene: TRBV12-3/TRBV12-4
abundance: many
d_gene: .
j_gene: TRBJ2-7
CDR3aa: CASSLKAADEQYF
CDR3nt: TGTGCCAGCAGTTTAAAAGCTGCTGACGAGCAGTACTTC

v_gene: TRBV20-1
abundance: many
d_gene: TRBD2
j_gene: TRBJ2-3
CDR3aa: CSARDLWLAGKGINPDTQYF
CDR3nt: TGCAGTGCTAGAGATCTCTGGCTAGCGGGAAAGGGAATCAATCCAGATACGCAGTATTTT

v_gene: TRBV5-5
abundance: many
d_gene: .
j_gene: TRBJ2-7
CDR3aa: CASSLEGYEQYF
CDR3nt: TGTGCCAGCAGCTTGGAGGGCTACGAGCAGTACTTC

v_gene: TRBV18
abundance: many
d_gene: .
j_gene: TRBJ2-3
CDR3aa: CASSPDTTTDTQYF
CDR3nt: TGTGCCAGCTCACCCGACACGACCACAGATACGCAGTATTTT

v_gene: TRBV5-1
abundance: many
d_gene: TRBD1
j_gene: TRBJ1-1
CDR3aa: CASSPPGQMNTEAFF
CDR3nt: TGCGCCAGCAGCCCCCCGGGACAGATGAACACTGAAGCTTTCTTT

v_gene: TRBV27
abundance: few
d_gene: .
j_gene: TRBJ2-1
CDR3aa: CASSLSGEGNEQFF
CDR3nt: TGTGCCAGCAGTCTTTCGGGAGAGGGGAATGAGCAGTTCTTC

v_gene: TRBV28
abundance: many
d_gene: .
j_gene: TRBJ2-5
CDR3aa: CASSFLTTSLQETQYF
CDR3nt: TGTGCCAGCAGTTTCCTTACGACTAGTCTGCAAGAGACCCAGTACTTC

v_gene: TRBV6-2/TRBV6-3
abundance: many
d_gene: .
j_gene: TRBJ1-5
CDR3aa: CASSYTSSGPQPQHF
CDR3nt: TGTGCCAGCAGTTATACTTCCTCGGGTCCGCAGCCCCAGCATTTT

v_gene: TRBV10-3
abundance: many
d_gene: TRBD1
j_gene: TRBJ1-5
CDR3aa: CAIRGQSNQPQHF
CDR3nt: TGTGCCATCAGGGGACAGAGCAATCAGCCCCAGCATTTT

v_gene: TRBV18
abundance: .
d_gene: .
j_gene: TRBJ2-5
CDR3aa: CASSPGQGETQYF
CDR3nt: TGTGCCAGCTCACCAGGTCAGGGTGAGACCCAGTACTTC

v_gene: TRBV27
abundance: .
d_gene: .
j_gene: TRBJ2-1
CDR3aa: CASSLSIGESYNEQFF
CDR3nt: TGTGCCAGCAGTTTATCGATCGGGGAGTCCTACAATGAGCAGTTCTTC

v_gene: TRBV27
abundance: many
d_gene: .
j_gene: TRBJ1-3
CDR3aa: CASTQSPGNTIYF
CDR3nt: TGTGCCAGCACCCAAAGTCCGGGAAACACCATATATTTT

v_gene: TRBV4-1
abundance: many
d_gene: TRBD2
j_gene: TRBJ2-3
CDR3aa: CASSQGSLAGADTQYF
CDR3nt: TGCGCCAGCAGCCAAGGATCCCTAGCGGGAGCAGATACGCAGTATTTT

v_gene: TRBV3-1
abundance: many
d_gene: .
j_gene: TRBJ1-3
CDR3aa: CASSHPRGEGNTIYF
CDR3nt: TGTGCCAGCAGCCATCCGAGGGGCGAAGGAAACACCATATATTTT

v_gene: TRBV15
abundance: many
d_gene: TRBD2
j_gene: TRBJ2-1
CDR3aa: CATSTGTSPYNEQFF
CDR3nt: TGTGCCACCAGCACAGGGACTAGCCCCTACAATGAGCAGTTCTTC

v_gene: TRBV11-2
abundance: many
d_gene: TRBD2
j_gene: TRBJ2-2
CDR3aa: CASSLSPGGGAGVTGELFF
CDR3nt: TGTGCCAGCAGCCTCTCTCCGGGTGGGGGAGCGGGAGTAACCGGGGAGCTGTTTTTT

v_gene: TRBV11-2
abundance: .
d_gene: .
j_gene: TRBJ1-1
CDR3aa: CACSLVVGNTEAFF
CDR3nt: TGTGCCTGCAGCTTAGTTGTGGGGAACACTGAAGCTTTCTTT